One sample yielded the 6 T cell receptor beta chains listed below, sequenced in a study of blood T cell repertoires in COVID-19. TCRdb's copy holds only in-frame clones and misses some; the assay was immunoSEQ multiplex PCR. This sample has approximately 300,000 clones, with 89% found just once. Sequences were obtained from PBMCs or T cells enriched from blood (not recorded which). The receptors originated from a woman under 40 who had recovered from COVID-19.

The CDR3 loop reads CASSQGRGGSQETQYF. The CDR3 bases are TGCGCCAGCAGCCAAGGGCGGGGGGGGAGCCAAGAGACCCAGTACTTC. V gene TRBV4-3 combines with J gene TRBJ2-5; 9 nucleotides match TRBD2. After removal of 1 base from V and 1 base from J, the junction contained 4 bases not matched to a gene. From germline, CDR1 is LGHNA and CDR2 YSLEER. The CDR3 is made up of 16 amino acids.

CDR3 in DNA: TGTGCATTAGGCGGGAGTACGGGGGAGCAGTACTTC. Its translation is CALGGSTGEQYF. J is TRBJ2-7 and V is TRBV7-9, with 7 nucleotides matching TRBD2. CDR3 size: 12 residues. Per the germline V gene, CDR1 is SEHNR and CDR2 is FQNEAQ (reference sequence). The whole variable domain, filled in from reference TRBV7-9 and TRBJ2-7, reads DTGVSQNPRHKITKRGQNVTFRCDPISEHNRLYWYRQTLGQGPEFLTYFQNEAQLEKSRLLSDRFSAERPKGSFSTLEIQRTEQGDSAMYLCALGGSTGEQYFGPGTRLTVT.

This sequence joins TRBV24-1 and TRBJ2-2, with 8 bases that match TRBD1. The CDR3 is 16 residues long. V lost 4 bases, J lost 4 bases, and 7 bases stayed unmatched. CDR1 is KGHDR and CDR2 is SFDVKD in the germline V gene. In DNA, the CDR3 is TGTGCCACCAGTGACCCCAGGACAGGGAGCACCGGGGAGCTGTTTTTT. Translating it yields CATSDPRTGSTGELFF.

The chain has TRBV14 and TRBJ2-1; 10 positions match TRBD2. The germline V gene encodes CDR1 SGHDN and CDR2 FVKESK. The J segment lost 1 base and the V segment lost 3 bases, leaving 6 bases of the junction unmatched. CDR3 length equals 17 residues. In nucleotides, the CDR3 is TGTGCCAGCAGCCATTTACTAGCGGGGATATCCTACAATGAGCAGTTCTTC. Translation: CASSHLLAGISYNEQFF.

The V call is TRBV20-1, the J call TRBJ2-5; D is possibly TRBD2 (7 bases). Trimming cost V 5 bases and J 10 bases, with 14 bases left between them. The V gene's germline CDR1 is DFQATT and CDR2 SNEGSKA (reference sequence). There are 11 residues in the CDR3. CDR3 in DNA: TGCAGTGCTGGGGGAGGGGGAAACCAGTACTTC. This codes for CSAGGGGNQYF.

This chain links TRBV6-5 with TRBJ2-7, with 10 nucleotides matching TRBD2. This CDR3 region has 13 residues. J lost 6 bases, V lost 6 bases, and 5 bases had no gene match. Germline V CDR1 and CDR2: MNHEY, SVGAGI. CDR3 region: CASSLTSGTEQYF. DNA of the CDR3: TGTGCCAGCAGCCTCACTAGCGGGACCGAGCAGTACTTC.